These T cell receptor beta chains were read from a single sample in a study of human T cells and chemical hapten exposure. Each CDR3 protein gets one entry after TCRdb re-called the RACE reads with MiXCR. This sample carries some 89,000 distinct CDR3 sequences, roughly a quarter of them seen once, and the ten largest clones take over 9%. Source: whole blood, taken in connection with sensitization to the hapten diphenylcyclopropenone (DPC). Receptor source: a man aged 40-49 years with alopecia areata. Some clones in this sample may be carry-over from other donors' samples. Both conserved end residues are part of each CDR3. D genes are given only for firm matches. Some rows mark clone size as missing; the rest say once, few, many or name a class of expanded clone.

cdr3_length,j_call,clone_size,d_call,v_call,cdr3_aa,cdr3_nt
15,TRBJ2-3,.,TRBD2,TRBV7-2,CASSLSSGRSDTQYF,TGTGCCAGCAGCTTAAGTAGCGGGAGGTCGGATACGCAGTATTTT
14,TRBJ2-3,.,.,TRBV29-1,CSVITSIVTDTQYF,TGCAGCGTCATAACTAGCATAGTCACAGATACGCAGTATTTT
15,TRBJ1-6,few,TRBD1,TRBV4-2,CASSPRQGADSPLHF,TGTGCCAGCAGCCCGCGACAGGGGGCTGATTCACCCCTCCACTTT
14,TRBJ2-7,few,.,TRBV20-1,CSAWWTLGKGEQYF,TGCAGTGCCTGGTGGACACTCGGGAAAGGAGAGCAGTACTTC
15,TRBJ2-1,few,TRBD2,TRBV18,CASSPVSSGYNEQFF,TGTGCCAGCTCACCAGTTTCTAGCGGATACAATGAGCAGTTCTTC
14,TRBJ2-7,.,.,TRBV23-1,CASSHPGDTYEQYF,TGCGCCAGCAGCCACCCAGGGGACACCTACGAGCAGTACTTC
11,TRBJ2-1,.,.,TRBV6-5,CASSFSNEQFF,TGTGCCAGCAGCTTTTCTAATGAGCAGTTCTTC
12,TRBJ2-7,.,.,TRBV28,CASSLLSGEQYF,TGTGCCAGCAGTTTACTTTCAGGGGAGCAGTACTTC
16,TRBJ2-2,.,.,TRBV12-3/TRBV12-4,CASSPTQGMGTGELFF,TGTGCCAGCAGTCCCACGCAGGGAATGGGCACCGGGGAGCTGTTTTTT
17,TRBJ1-6,few,TRBD1,TRBV7-2,CASSPGQGALGGSPLHF,TGTGCCAGCAGCCCTGGACAGGGGGCCCTTGGGGGTTCACCCCTCCACTTT
15,TRBJ2-7,few,TRBD1,TRBV6-1,CASSVSGQGTYEQYF,TGTGCCAGCAGTGTGTCGGGACAGGGTACCTACGAGCAGTACTTC
19,TRBJ2-7,few,TRBD2,TRBV12-3/TRBV12-4,CASSTGTRGLAGIRYEQYF,TGTGCCAGCAGTACAGGGACTCGGGGACTAGCGGGTATCCGTTACGAGCAGTACTTC
12,TRBJ2-2,.,.,TRBV29-1,CSGSADTGELFF,TGCAGCGGATCCGCGGACACCGGGGAGCTGTTTTTT
16,TRBJ2-1,.,TRBD2,TRBV24-1,CATSDRTSGPYNEQFF,TGTGCCACCAGTGACCGGACTAGCGGGCCATACAATGAGCAGTTCTTC
16,TRBJ2-1,.,.,TRBV21-1,CASSKGTGTSGTGEFF,TGTGCCAGCAGCAAAGGAACCGGGACTAGCGGGACAGGGGAGTTCTTC
13,TRBJ2-7,few,.,TRBV6-2/TRBV6-3,CASRRDFTYEQYF,TGTGCCAGCAGGAGGGACTTCACCTACGAGCAGTACTTC
13,TRBJ1-3,once,TRBD1,TRBV29-1,CSVAQGAGNTIYF,TGCAGCGTAGCACAGGGGGCTGGAAACACCATATATTTT
15,TRBJ2-1,few,TRBD2,TRBV7-2,CASSLTSGHYNEQFF,TGTGCCAGCAGCCTAACTAGCGGGCATTACAATGAGCAGTTCTTC
13,TRBJ1-4,.,TRBD1,TRBV2,CASSRDRGSELFF,TGTGCCAGCAGTAGAGACAGGGGATCGGAACTGTTTTTT
11,TRBJ2-3,few,.,TRBV12-3/TRBV12-4,CASSLPDTQYF,TGTGCCAGCAGTTTACCAGATACGCAGTATTTT